This is a list of T cell receptor beta chains from one sample in a study of beta chain features in type 1 diabetes. Clones were read by immunoSEQ multiplex PCR, and TCRdb kept only the in-frame ones, dropping some. The data hold some 170,000 clones, with roughly 59% observed a single time. What was sequenced was naive CD4+ T cells from blood. All receptors come from a man aged 25-40 years with type 1 diabetes. The conserved cysteine and the conserved F or W are not part of the CDR3 here.

v_gene	j_gene	CDR3aa
TRBV30	TRBJ2-5	AWSAGTLKY
TRBV7-2	TRBJ2-5	ASSLVSGLQETQY
TRBV29-1	TRBJ2-5	SVDRGLWVETQY
TRBV28	TRBJ2-7	ASSLGTRPYEQY
TRBV10-3	TRBJ1-1	AISEDGQVNTEAF
TRBV14	TRBJ2-5	ASSQDLAGKETQY
TRBV5-1	TRBJ2-5	ASSLGRGATQY
TRBV23-1	TRBJ2-1	ASSQSQVNEQF
TRBV7-6	TRBJ2-1	ASSSPWSSYNEQF
TRBV5-4	TRBJ2-3	ASSPGGLAGVTTDTQY